The 30 T cell receptor beta chains reported below all come from one sample, sequenced in a study of blood T cell repertoires in COVID-19. The data were produced by immunoSEQ multiplex PCR, yet TCRdb's version contains in-frame clones alone and is incomplete. The repertoire holds over 150,000 clones, with 86% as singletons. Sequencing used peripheral blood. The source of these receptors is a man aged 65 to 79 with active or convalescent COVID-19.

This sequence joins TRBV5-1 and TRBJ1-2; D is unresolved. The CDR3 sequence is 16 residues long. V lost 0 bases and J lost 3, with 15 bases in between. Looked up from germline, CDR1 is SGHRS and CDR2 is YFSETQ. CDR3 protein: CASSLALEGRDYGYTF. The CDR3 DNA sequence: TGCGCCAGCAGCTTGGCCTTGGAGGGAAGAGACTATGGCTACACCTTC.

This chain uses TRBV5-1 with TRBJ1-5, with 8 bases that match TRBD1. Unmatched junction bases numbered 3, after V lost 0 bases and J lost 4 bases. Germline V gives CDR1 SGHRS, CDR2 YFSETQ. There are 15 residues in the CDR3. CDR3 in amino acids: CASSLDGQGNQPQHF. CDR3 nucleotide sequence: TGCGCCAGCAGCTTGGATGGACAGGGAAATCAGCCCCAGCATTTT.

V is TRBV30 and J is TRBJ1-4; a possible D gene is TRBD1 (6 bases). The CDR3 consists of 14 residues. Germline CDR1 is GTSNPN and CDR2 is SVGIG (reference sequence). The V gene lost 1 base and the J gene lost 8 bases, with 14 bases spanning the gap. The CDR3: CAWSATDDREKLFF. CDR3 sequence (DNA): TGTGCCTGGAGTGCAACAGACGACAGGGAAAAACTGTTTTTT.

This rearrangement joins TRBV5-4 to TRBJ1-3; D unresolved. Trimming left V 4 bases short and J 0 bases short, with 11 bases between. The CDR3 length is 15 residues. From germline, CDR1 is SGHNT and CDR2 YYREEE (reference sequence). The CDR3 is CASSVRGNSGNTIYF. The CDR3 DNA reads TGTGCCAGCAGCGTACGGGGTAACTCTGGAAACACCATATATTTT. Using reference TRBV5-4 and TRBJ1-3 for the parts outside the CDR3, the full variable domain is ETGVTQSPTHLIKTRGQQVTLRCSSQSGHNTVSWYQQALGQGPQFIFQYYREEENGRGNFPPRFSGLQFPNYSSELNVNALELDDSALYLCASSVRGNSGNTIYFGEGSWLTVV.

This chain links TRBV6-1 with TRBJ1-3; TRBD1 matches at 11 bases. The trim removed 3 bases at V and 4 bases at J, leaving 5 bases unmatched. Germline V gene data show CDR1 as MNHNS and CDR2 as SASEGT. The CDR3 spans 16 residues. The CDR3 is CASSDRTGGGGNTIYF. CDR3 bases: TGTGCCAGCAGTGACAGGACAGGGGGCGGAGGAAACACCATATATTTT.

The chain carries TRBV28 and TRBJ1-3; perhaps TRBD1 as D (5 bases). V was cut by 5 bases and J by 2 bases, with 16 bases left in between. CDR1 MDHEN and CDR2 SYDVKM come from the germline V gene. CDR3 length: 16 amino acids. The CDR3 protein is CASSVPGLGTGNTIYF. CDR3 sequence (DNA): TGTGCCAGCAGTGTACCGGGACTCGGAACTGGAAACACCATATATTTT.

The V and J genes are TRBV6-5 and TRBJ2-7, with 7 bases aligning to TRBD1. J gave up 7 bases and V 6 bases, and 15 bases lay outside the gene matches. The V gene's germline CDR1 is MNHEY and CDR2 SVGAGI. CDR3 length: 15 amino acids. The CDR3 is CASRGTGDNSGEQYF. The CDR3 DNA reads TGTGCCAGCAGGGGTACAGGGGACAATTCAGGGGAGCAGTACTTC.

V and J are TRBV28 and TRBJ2-7; weak D call: TRBD2 (6 bases). Germline V gene lookup returns CDR1 MDHEN and CDR2 SYDVKM. This CDR3 comprises 17 residues. V was pared by 7 bases and J by 5 bases, with 27 bases between. CDR3 sequence (DNA): TGTGCCAGCATCCCTCCCCTAGGAGGGGCGAGTCGTGACGAGCAGTACTTC. It translates to CASIPPLGGASRDEQYF. The variable domain in full, completed from reference TRBV28 and TRBJ2-7, reads DVKVTQSSRYLVKRTGEKVFLECVQDMDHENMFWYRQDPGLGLRLIYFSYDVKMKEKGDIPEGYSVSREKKERFSLILESASTNQTSMYLCASIPPLGGASRDEQYFGPGTRLTVT.

This clone occurred once. The CDR3 region is CASSFSQGTGTVDTF. Here the CDR3 DNA reads TGTGCCAGCTCATTTTCACAGGGTACCGGGACCGTGGACACCTTC. The chain recombines TRBV18 with TRBJ1-2, with D perhaps matching TRBD1 (6 bases). Germline CDR1 KGHSH, CDR2 LQKENI. V was shortened by 5 bases and J by 12 bases, with 25 bases between the two germline ends. This CDR3 has 15 amino acids.

A few counts support this clone. The chain uses TRBV10-3 and TRBJ2-1; TRBD2 matches at 7 bases. Per the germline V gene, CDR1 is ENHRY and CDR2 is SYGVKD. The CDR3 length is 15 residues. V trimming: 3 bases; J trimming: 4 bases; junction bases outside the gene matches: 6. CDR3 residues: CAISDKGSGYNEQFF. The CDR3 DNA follows: TGTGCCATCAGTGATAAAGGTAGCGGGTACAATGAGCAGTTCTTC.

The genes are TRBV19 and TRBJ2-7; D is perhaps TRBD1 (6 bases). Trimming removed 5 bases at V and 4 bases at J, with 18 bases between. CDR3 length: 15 residues. In germline, CDR1 is LNHDA, CDR2 SQIVND (reference sequence). CDR3 sequence reads: CASSSLGTQGYEQYF. The CDR3 DNA reads TGTGCCAGTAGTTCTCTCGGGACACAAGGATACGAGCAGTACTTC.

V and J are TRBV28 and TRBJ2-7; perhaps TRBD2 as D (6 bases). The CDR3 is 15 amino acids. Germline V gene lookup returns CDR1 MDHEN and CDR2 SYDVKM. V lost 2 bases to trimming and J lost 0 bases, with 11 bases between them. The CDR3 spells CASSLQAGFSYEQYF. CDR3 coding DNA: TGTGCCAGCAGTTTACAGGCGGGGTTCTCCTACGAGCAGTACTTC.

This chain joins TRBV4-1 and TRBJ1-2; D call uncertain. The V end lost 2 bases, the J end lost 4 bases, and 11 bases lay between the germline ends. Per germline, CDR1 MGHRA and CDR2 YSYEKL. This CDR3 spans 14 amino acids. In DNA, the CDR3 is TGCGCCAGCAGCCAACAAGAGAGGGCCTATGGCTACACCTTC. Translated, it gives CASSQQERAYGYTF.

The chain links TRBV3-1 (or the pseudogene TRBV3-2) to TRBJ1-4; D not certain. This CDR3 contains 15 residues. Germline loops: CDR1 LGHDT, CDR2 YNNKEL (reference sequence). Trimming left V 0 bases short and J 7 bases short, with 12 bases between. The CDR3 DNA sequence: TGTGCCAGCAGCCAAGAATCGGGATACGGTGAAAAACTGTTTTTT. Protein product: CASSQESGYGEKLFF.

The chain uses TRBV27 and TRBJ2-2; possibly TRBD1 for D (5 bases). V was shortened by 6 bases and J by 4 bases, with 18 bases between the two germline ends. The CDR3 sequence is 16 residues long. The germline V gene has CDR1 MNHEY and CDR2 SMNVEV (reference sequence). CDR3 sequence: CASSSLGARSTGELFF. The CDR3 coding sequence is TGTGCCAGCAGCTCTTTAGGGGCACGGAGCACCGGGGAGCTGTTTTTT.

The rearrangement joins TRBV14 to TRBJ2-5, with a weak D call TRBD1 (5 bases). V gave up 5 bases and J gave up 2 bases, with 24 bases separating them. Looked up from germline, CDR1 is SGHDN and CDR2 is FVKESK. The CDR3 sequence is 18 residues long. The CDR3, as DNA: TGTGCCAGCAGCTCCCCCCCAACGGACATATGGGAACAAGAGACCCAGTACTTC. Translated, it gives CASSSPPTDIWEQETQYF.

This rearrangement joins TRBV19 to TRBJ2-7, with D possibly being TRBD1 (6 bases). CDR1 is LNHDA and CDR2 is SQIVND in the germline V gene (reference sequence). The CDR3 sequence is 15 residues long. V lost 1 base and J lost 4, with 14 bases in between. CDR3: CASSIGSSGVYEQYF. Written as DNA, the CDR3 is TGTGCCAGTAGTATAGGAAGCTCAGGGGTGTACGAGCAGTACTTC.

For the CDR3, the DNA is TGTGCCAGTACGACTAGTGGGCTCAAACTGTTTTTT. Its protein product is CASTTSGLKLFF. V usage is TRBV19 and J usage is TRBJ1-4, with D unclear. CDR1 LNHDA and CDR2 SQIVND come from the germline V gene (reference sequence). V was pared by 7 bases and J by 11 bases, with 14 bases between. The CDR3 has 12 amino acids.

Turning to this clone: The sample contains more than one DNA sequence encoding this CDR3. The genes are TRBV19 and TRBJ1-1, with D maybe TRBD1 (6 bases). The ends were cut back, 8 bases at V and 2 bases at J, with 12 bases in the middle. Germline lookup yields CDR1 LNHDA and CDR2 SQIVND (reference sequence). The CDR3 contains 13 residues. The DNA of the CDR3 is TGTGCCAGTTCCTTACAGGGCAACACTGAAGCTTTCTTT. Translated, it gives CASSLQGNTEAFF.

The genes are TRBV12-3 or TRBV12-4 and TRBJ2-7, with D possibly being TRBD2 (5 bases). CDR3 length equals 12 residues. V lost 5 bases to trimming and J lost 7 bases, with 12 bases between them. The CDR3 region is CASSIRDYEQYF. In nucleotides, the CDR3 is TGTGCCAGCAGTATCCGGGATTATGAGCAGTACTTC.

This clone was counted many times. The sample carries other DNA sequences with the same CDR3. The chain has TRBV7-2 and TRBJ1-2; TRBD1 might be the D (5 bases). The CDR3 loop spans 13 amino acids. CDR1 is SGHTA, CDR2 FQGNSA, per germline. V was pared by 0 bases and J by 8 bases, with 10 bases between. The CDR3 sequence is CASSLALRGGYTF. In nucleotides, the CDR3 is TGTGCCAGCAGCTTAGCGTTAAGGGGAGGCTACACCTTC. Using reference TRBV7-2 and TRBJ1-2 for the parts outside the CDR3, the full variable domain is GAGVSQSPSNKVTEKGKDVELRCDPISGHTALYWYRQSLGQGLEFLIYFQGNSAPDKSGLPSDRFSAERTGGSVSTLTIQRTQQEDSAVYLCASSLALRGGYTFGSGTRLTVV.

V is TRBV19 and J is TRBJ1-5; TRBD1 agrees at 11 bases. The CDR3 covers 14 residues. CDR1 LNHDA and CDR2 SQIVND come from the germline V gene (reference sequence). Losses at the gene ends were 5 bases for V and 5 bases for J; bases not matched to a gene: 2. CDR3 residues: CASSRTGGYQPQHF. The CDR3 DNA reads as TGTGCCAGTAGTCGGACAGGGGGCTATCAGCCCCAGCATTTT.

A single count supports this clone. The V and J genes are TRBV9 and TRBJ2-3; TRBD2 agrees at 14 bases. The CDR3 has 18 residues. Trimming removed 0 bases from V and 6 bases from J; junction bases left unmatched: 9. Germline V gene sequence: CDR1 SGDLS, CDR2 YYNGEE. The CDR3 spells CASSVGGLAGGRVDTQYF. In nucleotides, the CDR3 is TGTGCCAGCAGCGTAGGTGGACTAGCGGGGGGTAGGGTTGATACGCAGTATTTT.

V is TRBV10-3 and J is TRBJ1-2, with 10 bases that match TRBD1. CDR3 size: 13 residues. From germline, CDR1 is ENHRY and CDR2 SYGVKD. The trim removed 7 bases at V and 8 bases at J, leaving 7 bases unmatched. CDR3 sequence reads: CAINGDRGGGYTF. CDR3 coding DNA: TGTGCCATCAACGGGGACAGGGGTGGAGGCTACACCTTC.

This sequence joins TRBV12-3 or TRBV12-4 and TRBJ1-2, with D perhaps matching TRBD1 (6 bases). This CDR3 comprises 13 residues. With 3 bases removed from V and 8 bases from J, the gap between germline ends came to 13 bases. Here the CDR3 DNA reads TGTGCCAGCAGTTTTGTGGGGGCGAAAGGCTACACCTTC. Translation: CASSFVGAKGYTF.

CDR3 in amino acids: CASSQGLAQHF. The CDR3, as DNA: TGTGCCAGCAGTCAAGGACTAGCGCAGCATTTT. The genes are TRBV12-3 or TRBV12-4 and TRBJ1-5, with D hard to call. There are 11 residues in the CDR3. V lost 5 bases, J lost 13 bases, and 12 bases lay in between.

J is TRBJ2-7 and V is TRBV25-1; perhaps TRBD1 as D (5 bases). The V gene lost 4 bases and the J gene lost 0 bases, with 10 bases spanning the gap. Germline values: CDR1 MGHDK, CDR2 SYGVNS. This CDR3 region has 14 residues. The CDR3 here is CASSATESSYEQYF. CDR3 sequence (DNA): TGTGCCAGCAGTGCGACAGAGAGCTCCTACGAGCAGTACTTC.

The rearrangement links TRBV18 to TRBJ1-1; perhaps TRBD1 as D (5 bases). Germline V gives CDR1 KGHSH, CDR2 LQKENI. CDR3 length: 14 residues. V lost 7 bases to trimming and J lost 1 base, with 13 bases between them. CDR3 in DNA: TGTGCCAGCTTGGAGTCCAGGGCGAACACTGAAGCTTTCTTT. Translated: CASLESRANTEAFF.

This clone showed up just a few times. The sample holds other DNA sequences that translate to the same CDR3. The J gene is TRBJ1-1, the V gene TRBV5-1, with TRBD1 identical over 8 bases. CDR3 size: 14 residues. V lost 4 bases, J lost 2 bases, and 4 bases stayed unmatched. CDR1 SGHRS and CDR2 YFSETQ come from the germline V gene. The CDR3: CASSADRGNTEAFF. CDR3 coding DNA: TGCGCCAGCAGCGCTGACAGGGGTAACACTGAAGCTTTCTTT. The whole variable domain, filled in from reference TRBV5-1 and TRBJ1-1, reads KAGVTQTPRYLIKTRGQQVTLSCSPISGHRSVSWYQQTPGQGLQFLFEYFSETQRNKGNFPGRFSGRQFSNSRSEMNVSTLELGDSALYLCASSADRGNTEAFFGQGTRLTVV.

The genes are TRBV7-2 and TRBJ2-7, with D possibly matching TRBD2 (5 bases). Deletions cut 8 bases from V and 0 bases from J, with 5 bases between. The CDR3 is made up of 11 amino acids. The germline gives CDR1 SGHTA, CDR2 FQGNSA. In DNA form, the CDR3 reads TGTGCCAGCGGGAGCTCCTACGAGCAGTACTTC. Encoded protein: CASGSSYEQYF.